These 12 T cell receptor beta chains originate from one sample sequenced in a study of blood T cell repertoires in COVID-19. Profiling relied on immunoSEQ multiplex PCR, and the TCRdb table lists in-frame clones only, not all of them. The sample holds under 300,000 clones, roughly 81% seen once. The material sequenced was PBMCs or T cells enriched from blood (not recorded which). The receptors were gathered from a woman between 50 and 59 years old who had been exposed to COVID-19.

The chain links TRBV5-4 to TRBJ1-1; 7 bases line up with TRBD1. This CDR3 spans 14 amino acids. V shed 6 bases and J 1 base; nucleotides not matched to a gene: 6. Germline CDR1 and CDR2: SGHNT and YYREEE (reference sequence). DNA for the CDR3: TGTGCCAGCACCAAACAGGGGACGAACACTGAAGCTTTCTTT. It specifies CASTKQGTNTEAFF.

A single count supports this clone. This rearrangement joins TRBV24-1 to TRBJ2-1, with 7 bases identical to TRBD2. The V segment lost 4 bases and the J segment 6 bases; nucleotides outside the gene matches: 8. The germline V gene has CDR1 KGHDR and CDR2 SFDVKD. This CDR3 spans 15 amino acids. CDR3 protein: CATSDPLGGANEQFF. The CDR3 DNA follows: TGTGCCACCAGTGACCCTCTGGGAGGGGCCAATGAGCAGTTCTTC.

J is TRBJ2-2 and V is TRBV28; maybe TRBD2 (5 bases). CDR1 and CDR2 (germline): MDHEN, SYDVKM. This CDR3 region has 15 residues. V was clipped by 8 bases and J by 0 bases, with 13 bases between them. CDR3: CASGRLLPNTGELFF. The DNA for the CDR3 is TGTGCCAGCGGGAGACTCCTTCCGAACACCGGGGAGCTGTTTTTT.

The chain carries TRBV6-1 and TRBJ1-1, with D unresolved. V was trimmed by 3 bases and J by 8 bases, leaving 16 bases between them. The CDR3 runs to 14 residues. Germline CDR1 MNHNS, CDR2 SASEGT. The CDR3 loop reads CASSDPSLRAEAFF. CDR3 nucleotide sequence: TGTGCCAGCAGTGACCCTTCCCTGCGCGCCGAAGCTTTCTTT.

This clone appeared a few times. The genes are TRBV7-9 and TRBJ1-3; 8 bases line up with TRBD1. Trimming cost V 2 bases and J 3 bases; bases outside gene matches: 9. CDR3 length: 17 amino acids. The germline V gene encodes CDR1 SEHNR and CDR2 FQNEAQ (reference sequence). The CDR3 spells CASSLIRTGRSGNTIYF. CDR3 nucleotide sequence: TGTGCCAGCAGCTTAATAAGGACAGGGAGGAGTGGAAACACCATATATTTT.

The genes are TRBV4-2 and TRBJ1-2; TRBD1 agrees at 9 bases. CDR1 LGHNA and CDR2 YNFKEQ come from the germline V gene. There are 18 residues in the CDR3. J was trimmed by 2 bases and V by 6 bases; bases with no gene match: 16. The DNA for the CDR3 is TGTGCCAGCAGTATTACCCGGGACAGGGAAGGGCACAACTATGGCTACACCTTC. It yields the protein CASSITRDREGHNYGYTF.

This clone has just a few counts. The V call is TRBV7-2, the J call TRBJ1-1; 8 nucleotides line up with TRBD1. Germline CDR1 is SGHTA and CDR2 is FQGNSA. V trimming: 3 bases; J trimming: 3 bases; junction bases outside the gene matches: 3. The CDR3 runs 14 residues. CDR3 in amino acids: CASSLIRGHTEAFF. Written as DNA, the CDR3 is TGTGCCAGCAGCTTGATCAGGGGGCACACTGAAGCTTTCTTT.

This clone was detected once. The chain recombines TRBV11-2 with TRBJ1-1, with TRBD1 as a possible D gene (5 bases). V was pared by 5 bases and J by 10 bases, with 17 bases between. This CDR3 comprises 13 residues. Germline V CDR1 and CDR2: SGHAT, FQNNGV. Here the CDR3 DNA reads TGTGCCAGCAGCCCCTCGACGGGGAGGGGAGCTTTCTTT. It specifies CASSPSTGRGAFF.

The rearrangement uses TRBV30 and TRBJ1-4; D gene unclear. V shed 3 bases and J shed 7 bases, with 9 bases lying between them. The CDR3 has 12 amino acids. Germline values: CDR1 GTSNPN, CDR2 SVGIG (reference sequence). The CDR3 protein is CAWSRGGEKLFF. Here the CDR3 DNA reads TGTGCCTGGAGCCGGGGAGGTGAAAAACTGTTTTTT.

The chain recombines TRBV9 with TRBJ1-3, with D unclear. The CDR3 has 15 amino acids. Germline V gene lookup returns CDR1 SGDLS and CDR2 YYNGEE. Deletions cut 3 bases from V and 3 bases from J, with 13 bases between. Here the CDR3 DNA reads TGTGCCAGCAGCGCAAACATAATACGTGGAAACACCATATATTTT. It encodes CASSANIIRGNTIYF.

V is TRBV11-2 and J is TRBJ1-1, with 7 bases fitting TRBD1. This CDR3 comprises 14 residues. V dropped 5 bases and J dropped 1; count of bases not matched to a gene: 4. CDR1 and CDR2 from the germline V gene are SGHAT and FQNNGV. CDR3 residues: CASSTNRGNTEAFF. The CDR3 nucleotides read TGTGCCAGCAGCACAAACAGGGGGAACACTGAAGCTTTCTTT.

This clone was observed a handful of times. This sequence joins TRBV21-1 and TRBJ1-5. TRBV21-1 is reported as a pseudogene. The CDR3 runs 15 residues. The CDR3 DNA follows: TGTGCCAGCATCCCGGACTGGGATAGCAATCAGCCCCAGCATTTT. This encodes CASIPDWDSNQPQHF.